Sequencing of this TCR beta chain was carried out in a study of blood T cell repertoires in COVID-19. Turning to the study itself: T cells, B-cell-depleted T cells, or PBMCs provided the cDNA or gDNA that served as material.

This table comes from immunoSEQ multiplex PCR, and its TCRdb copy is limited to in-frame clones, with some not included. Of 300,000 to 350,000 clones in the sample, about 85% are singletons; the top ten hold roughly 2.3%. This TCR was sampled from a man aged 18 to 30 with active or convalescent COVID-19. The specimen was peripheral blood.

This chain's CDR3 is CASSAGQGEEKLFF. The CDR3 bases are TGTGCCAGCAGCGCCGGACAGGGAGAAGAAAAACTGTTTTTT. J is TRBJ1-4 and V is TRBV9; 8 bases fit TRBD1. The CDR3 has 14 residues. Germline CDR1 reads SGDLS; CDR2 reads YYNGEE. The V and J ends lost 3 bases and 8 bases, in that order; junction bases with no gene match: 6.